The 24 T cell receptor beta chains presented below share a single source sample, sequenced in a study of CD4 and CD8 cells across lung adenocarcinoma regions. TCRdb redid the calling of the PCR reads with MiXCR, one entry per CDR3 protein. Among 14,000 or so distinct CDR3 sequences, approximately 40% were seen once, and the ten largest hold approximately 15%. The specimen was CD4+ T cells from the center of a lung tumor. All receptors derive from a male donor with lung adenocarcinoma. The CD4 and CD8 labels of this study may be unreliable.

The rearrangement links TRBV7-2 to TRBJ2-5; TRBD2 agrees at 7 bases. CDR1 is SGHTA and CDR2 is FQGNSA in the germline V gene. The V gene end was trimmed by 2 bases and the J gene end by 7 bases; junction bases not matched to a gene: 7. CDR3 length equals 14 residues. The CDR3 bases are TGTGCCAGCAGCTTAACCGGGACTAAAGGGACCCAGTACTTC. Protein product: CASSLTGTKGTQYF.

J is TRBJ2-3 and V is TRBV27; the match to TRBD2 covers 8 bases. V shed 9 bases and J 12 bases; nucleotides not matched to a gene: 20. CDR3 length equals 15 residues. Germline V gives CDR1 MNHEY, CDR2 SMNVEV (reference sequence). Written as DNA, the CDR3 is TGTGCCAGGGGCTCCGGGGGGCGGGAGGAGGAGACCCAGTATTTT. Protein product: CARGSGGREEETQYF.

This clonotype was detected ten times or more. This rearrangement joins TRBV11-2 to TRBJ2-3; 8 bases agree with TRBD2. The CDR3 extends over 14 amino acids. The ends lost 1 base at V and 5 bases at J; junction bases unmatched: 2. CDR1 is SGHAT and CDR2 is FQNNGV in the germline V gene. The CDR3 DNA reads as TGTGCCAGCAGCTTAGTTCTAGCGGGAGATACGCAGTATTTT. The encoded protein is CASSLVLAGDTQYF. Full variable domain (rest looked up from reference TRBV11-2 and TRBJ2-3): EAGVAQSPRYKIIEKRQSVAFWCNPISGHATLYWYQQILGQGPKLLIQFQNNGVVDDSQLPKDRFSAERLKGVDSTLKIQPAKLEDSAVYLCASSLVLAGDTQYFGPGTRLTVL.

There are many counts of this clonotype. The J gene is TRBJ2-7, the V gene TRBV6-7; D uncertain. TRBV6-7 is labeled an ORF, and its function is uncertain. The length of the CDR3 is 17 residues. V was trimmed by 0 bases and J by 3 bases, leaving 18 bases between them. CDR3 sequence: CASSYSIPVVRSYEQYF. The CDR3 bases are TGTGCCAGCAGTTACTCGATTCCCGTGGTGCGGAGCTACGAGCAGTACTTC.

This clonotype occurred a few times. V is TRBV6-1 and J is TRBJ1-1; the D gene is possibly TRBD1 (6 bases). The CDR3 spans 13 residues. V shed 7 bases and J shed 0 bases, with 9 bases lying between them. The germline V gene has CDR1 MNHNS and CDR2 SASEGT. CDR3 coding DNA: TGTGCCAGCATCAGGGGTTTGAACACTGAAGCTTTCTTT. This encodes CASIRGLNTEAFF.

This clonotype is categorized as medium-sized. The CDR3 loop is CASSELPGTYEQYF. CDR3 DNA: TGTGCCAGCAGTGAACTCCCCGGCACCTACGAGCAGTACTTC. V is TRBV6-1 and J is TRBJ2-7; no clear D gene. CDR1 is MNHNS, CDR2 SASEGT, per germline. This CDR3 is 14 amino acids long. The ends were cut back, 2 bases at V and 2 bases at J, with 10 bases in the middle.

Only a few counts were recorded for this clonotype. The chain carries TRBV27 and TRBJ2-1; D is perhaps TRBD1 (6 bases). Germline V gene sequence: CDR1 MNHEY, CDR2 SMNVEV (reference sequence). V was clipped by 5 bases and J by 9 bases, with 14 bases between them. This CDR3 has 13 residues. The CDR3 region has the DNA TGTGCCAGCAGTCGGGACACCTATTTTGAGCAGTTCTTC. Translation gives CASSRDTYFEQFF.

V usage is TRBV7-3 and J usage is TRBJ2-3; 10 bases are a match to TRBD2. CDR1 and CDR2 (germline): SGHTA, FQGTGA. The CDR3 covers 17 residues. After removal of 5 bases from V and 0 bases from J, the junction contained 8 bases not matched to a gene. The CDR3 DNA reads TGTGCCAGCAGCAAAGTAGCGGGGGGACCTAGCACAGATACGCAGTATTTT. As protein: CASSKVAGGPSTDTQYF.

V is TRBV6-5 and J is TRBJ2-2, with a possible D match to TRBD2 (5 bases). Near its end, the DNA agrees better with TRBJ2-3, so the J call may be wrong. Germline values: CDR1 MNHEY, CDR2 SVGAGI. The CDR3 has 15 amino acids. As DNA, the CDR3 is TGTGCCAGCAGACTCCAGTCCGTGAGTCCCGGGGAGCAGTATTTT. Encoded protein: CASRLQSVSPGEQYF.

The chain combines TRBV11-3 with TRBJ2-7; the D gene is possibly TRBD2 (5 bases). Germline V gives CDR1 SGHNT, CDR2 YENEEA. The CDR3 has 14 residues. Trimming removed 5 bases at V and 6 bases at J, with 17 bases between. DNA of the CDR3: TGTGCCAGCAGCCTGGGCGGCACTGCGGGCGAGCAGTACTTC. Translation: CASSLGGTAGEQYF.

This clonotype rates as medium-sized. The chain couples TRBV6-1 to TRBJ2-4; D is perhaps TRBD2 (6 bases). V lost 8 bases, J lost 7 bases, and 18 bases lay in between. Looked up from germline, CDR1 is MNHNS and CDR2 is SASEGT. The CDR3 length is 14 residues. The CDR3 is CASRRGMGVNIQYF. In DNA, the CDR3 is TGTGCCAGCCGCCGGGGGATGGGGGTTAACATTCAGTACTTC.

At least ten counts were recorded for this clonotype. This sequence joins TRBV4-1 and TRBJ2-1, with 9 bases identical to TRBD2. The CDR3 runs to 17 residues. Germline V gene data show CDR1 as MGHRA and CDR2 as YSYEKL. Losses at the gene ends were 0 bases for V and 0 bases for J; bases not matched to a gene: 3. The CDR3 DNA is TGCGCCAGCAGCCAAGACTTTAGCGGGAGCTCCTACAATGAGCAGTTCTTC. Its translation is CASSQDFSGSSYNEQFF.

The rearrangement links TRBV6-1 to TRBJ1-2, with D tentatively TRBD1 (6 bases). The germline V gene encodes CDR1 MNHNS and CDR2 SASEGT. V was trimmed by 5 bases and J by 0 bases, leaving 10 bases between them. The CDR3 loop spans 14 amino acids. The CDR3 loop reads CASSPQGANYGYTF. DNA of the CDR3: TGTGCCAGCAGTCCACAGGGTGCTAACTATGGCTACACCTTC.

The V call is TRBV28, the J call TRBJ2-3, with 8 nucleotides matching TRBD1. Per the germline V gene, CDR1 is MDHEN and CDR2 is SYDVKM. V lost 4 bases, J lost 1 base, and 7 bases stayed unmatched. This CDR3 has 16 residues. CDR3 in amino acids: CASSSPQGAGTDTQYF. The CDR3 DNA sequence: TGTGCCAGCAGTTCCCCCCAGGGGGCCGGCACAGATACGCAGTATTTT.

The rearrangement links TRBV12-5 to TRBJ2-1; a weak D match, TRBD2 (6 bases). Germline lookup yields CDR1 LGHNT and CDR2 FRNRAP. The ends were cut back, 3 bases at V and 3 bases at J, with 18 bases in the middle. The CDR3 loop spans 17 amino acids. The CDR3 DNA is TGTGCTAGTGGTTTTCCAGAAGGTGCGGGGAGCTACAATGAGCAGTTCTTC. This gives the protein CASGFPEGAGSYNEQFF.

The V call is TRBV6-5, the J call TRBJ2-1; TRBD2 aligns across 8 bases. The DNA end favors TRBJ2-7, so the J call may be wrong. The CDR3 is 14 amino acids. Germline CDR1 reads MNHEY; CDR2 reads SVGAGI. The CDR3 here is CASSYTQRGYEQYF. CDR3 coding DNA: TGTGCCAGCAGTTATACCCAGCGGGGGTACGAGCAGTACTTC.

This clonotype has only a few counts. The chain combines TRBV7-8 with TRBJ2-2, with 10 bases fitting TRBD2. The CDR3 is 14 residues long. V lost 8 bases, J lost 5 bases, and 5 bases stayed unmatched. Germline CDR1 reads SGHVS; CDR2 reads FQNEAQ. The CDR3 sequence is CASGAGGITGELFF. The CDR3 DNA follows: TGTGCCAGCGGAGCGGGAGGGATTACCGGGGAGCTGTTTTTT.

This clonotype occurred a few times. The chain couples TRBV27 to TRBJ2-5, with a possible D match to TRBD1 (6 bases). CDR3 length equals 12 residues. CDR1 and CDR2 (germline): MNHEY, SMNVEV (reference sequence). The V gene lost 5 bases and the J gene lost 9 bases, with 13 bases spanning the gap. CDR3 loop: CASSDTGRSQYF. The CDR3 coding sequence is TGTGCCAGCAGTGACACAGGGCGCTCCCAGTACTTC.

As regards this clonotype: One end of the junction does not line up with germline, which may come from a read error. The chain uses TRBV6-1 and TRBJ2-4, with D perhaps given as TRBD1 or TRBD2 (5 bases each). CDR1 is MNHNS and CDR2 is SASEGT in the germline V gene. The CDR3 extends over 15 amino acids. In nucleotides, the CDR3 is TGTGCCAGGGGGCACGGGGCTTGTGACAAAGACATTCAGTACTTC. It translates to CARGHGACDKDIQYF.

Comments on this clonotype: One end of the junction does not line up with germline, which may come from a read error. CDR3 DNA sequence: TGCGCCAGCAGCCGTAATGACAACCAAGATACCCAGTATTTC. It yields the protein CASSRNDNQDTQYF. The chain joins TRBV4-1 to TRBJ2-5; D is ambiguous. The CDR3 sequence is 14 residues long. Germline CDR1 and CDR2: MGHRA and YSYEKL.

The chain couples TRBV4-1 to TRBJ2-5; TRBD2 aligns across 10 bases. After removal of 4 bases from V and 0 bases from J, the junction contained 8 bases not matched to a gene. The V gene's germline CDR1 is MGHRA and CDR2 YSYEKL. The CDR3 contains 17 residues. CDR3 DNA sequence: TGCGCCAGCAGCCCAAGACGAGGACTAGCGGACCAAGAGACCCAGTACTTC. It encodes CASSPRRGLADQETQYF.

This clonotype was picked up a small number of times. V usage is TRBV7-8 and J usage is TRBJ2-1, with D perhaps matching TRBD2 (6 bases). The J call is uncertain, as TRBJ2-7 better fits the DNA end. The CDR3 totals 15 residues. Germline values: CDR1 SGHVS, CDR2 FQNEAQ. The CDR3: CASRSAPSANYEQYF. In DNA, the CDR3 is TGTGCCAGCAGATCGGCCCCTAGCGCCAACTACGAGCAGTACTTC.

The chain combines TRBV6-2 or TRBV6-3 with TRBJ2-5, with 8 bases fitting TRBD2. The tail of the sequence fits TRBJ2-7 better, so the J call may be wrong. The CDR3 is 12 residues long. Germline CDR1 reads MNHEY; CDR2 reads SVGEGT. The CDR3: CASSILADEQYF. The CDR3 coding sequence is TGTGCCAGCAGCATACTAGCGGACGAGCAGTACTTC.

Of note for this clonotype: One end of the junction is discordant with germline, which a read error may explain. This chain uses TRBV10-1 with TRBJ2-4; D could derive from TRBD1 or TRBD2 (6 bases each). Germline values: CDR1 WNHNN, CDR2 SYGVQD (reference sequence). CDR3 length: 13 residues. CDR3 sequence reads: CASGEGGTNIQYF. The DNA for the CDR3 is TGCGCCTCGGGTGAGGGGGGCACAAACATTCAGTACTTT.